Sequencing of this T cell receptor beta chain was carried out in a study of CXCR3-negative and CXCR3-positive naive CD8 T cells. Study background: Roughly 135 million TRB reads were obtained overall (about 1.5 +/- 0.3 million per library).

Naive CD8+ T cells were CD45RO-CCR7+CD27+CD95-. Notes on the study in general: Naive subsets were similarly diverse, while memory CD8+ repertoires were much less diverse. Greater hydrophobicity was found in TRB CDR3s of CXCR3-positive naive cells than of CXCR3-negative naive cells.

Details on this clonotype: Its specificity is not known.

This CDR3 has 15 residues. Germline CDR1 is MGHRA and CDR2 is YSYEKL. The authors made the TRB cDNA libraries by 5' RACE using UMI labels. TCRdb re-called the 5' RACE reads and gives one entry per CDR3 protein, without DNA. This sample contains under 85,000 distinct CDR3 sequences. The rearrangement joins TRBV4-1 to TRBJ1-1. The sequenced sample was naive CXCR3+ CD8+ T cells from blood. Sample subset: CD45RO-CCR7+CD27+CD95- naive CD8+ T cells expressing CXCR3 (TNR3+). This receptor was identified in a human donor in good health. Some clones in this sample may be carry-over from other donors' samples. The CDR3 is CASSQGGWANTEALF.